The text below deals with one T cell receptor beta chain. The CDR3 totals 14 residues. Germline CDR1 is SGHDN and CDR2 is FVKESK. The V end was cut by 2 bases, the J end by 2 bases, with 9 bases between. The sample comes from a study of Ad26.COV2.S vaccination and SARS-CoV-2 variants. This sample's treatment: approximately 18 received Ad26.COV2.S at low or high dose, single or two shots; 5 received placebo; per-sample allocation not given. Collection of the samples took place on day 63 after the first injection of vaccine or placebo. Some clones are missing from TCRdb's copy, which holds only in-frame ones; the method was immunoSEQ multiplex PCR. The data hold under 550,000 clones, with roughly 90% observed a single time.

This sequence joins TRBV14 and TRBJ1-2, with D possibly TRBD1 on 6 matching bases. The clonotype was recovered from a person between 18 and 60 years old who received the Ad26.COV2.S COVID-19 vaccine or a placebo. The sample in question was peripheral blood, obtained in a trial of Ad26.COV2.S vaccine versus placebo. CDR3 residues: CASSQWGQNYGYTF. The CDR3 DNA follows: TGTGCCAGCAGCCAATGGGGACAAAACTATGGCTACACCTTC.